These 14 T cell receptor beta chains were sequenced from one sample in a study of blood T cell repertoires in COVID-19. Sequencing used immunoSEQ multiplex PCR; TCRdb keeps in-frame clones, though not all of them. The sample lists 200,000 or so clones; around 89% were seen once. Specimen: PBMCs or T cells enriched from blood (not recorded which). These receptors all stem from a young woman in a cohort exposed to, infected with or recovered from COVID-19 (not recorded which).

The chain carries TRBV4-1 and TRBJ1-6; D possibly corresponds to TRBD1 (6 bases). The CDR3 covers 16 residues. Germline V CDR1 and CDR2: MGHRA, YSYEKL. Trimming cost V 5 bases and J 4 bases, with 15 bases left between them. As DNA, the CDR3 is TGCGCCAGCAGCGTGCGTAACAGGGATTATAATTCACCCCTCCACTTT. Amino acids: CASSVRNRDYNSPLHF.

The V gene is TRBV9, the J gene TRBJ1-1; D not resolved. The germline V and J ends were trimmed by 4 bases and 1 base, with 20 bases remaining between them. Germline V gene data show CDR1 as SGDLS and CDR2 as YYNGEE. The CDR3 has 17 amino acids. The CDR3 loop is CASSPSSGLSRNTEAFF. The CDR3 nucleotides are TGTGCCAGCAGCCCCTCTTCCGGGTTGAGTCGGAACACTGAAGCTTTCTTT.

In its sample, this clone was seen once. The rearrangement links TRBV12-5 to TRBJ1-1; tentative D call: TRBD1 (6 bases). Looked up from germline, CDR1 is LGHNT and CDR2 is FRNRAP. The germline V and J ends were trimmed by 4 bases and 0 bases, with 9 bases remaining between them. This CDR3 contains 14 residues. CDR3 amino acids: CASGWDIMNTEAFF. In DNA form, the CDR3 reads TGTGCTAGTGGTTGGGACATCATGAACACTGAAGCTTTCTTT.

J is TRBJ1-5 and V is TRBV12-3 or TRBV12-4; D remains ambiguous. This CDR3 has 13 amino acids. Trimming left V 7 bases short and J 11 bases short, with 18 bases between. DNA for the CDR3: TGTGCCAGCACCCGACATATTCGGGAGGCCCAGCATTTT. The encoded protein is CASTRHIREAQHF.

V is TRBV4-1 and J is TRBJ2-1, with D maybe TRBD2 (6 bases). Looked up from germline, CDR1 is MGHRA and CDR2 is YSYEKL. With 1 base removed from V and 3 bases from J, the gap between germline ends came to 13 bases. This CDR3 has 16 amino acids. CDR3 protein: CASSQGAGGNYNEQFF. CDR3 DNA sequence: TGCGCCAGCAGCCAAGGGGCTGGGGGGAACTACAATGAGCAGTTCTTC.

This rearrangement joins TRBV5-1 to TRBJ2-1; possible D gene TRBD2, 7 bases. Deletions cut 4 bases from V and 8 bases from J, with 19 bases between. Germline V gene sequence: CDR1 SGHRS, CDR2 YFSETQ. The CDR3 is made up of 15 amino acids. The CDR3 region is CASSLEGRGGHEQFF. CDR3 DNA sequence: TGCGCCAGCAGCCTGGAAGGTCGCGGGGGCCATGAGCAGTTCTTC.

V usage is TRBV24-1 and J usage is TRBJ1-5, with a possible D match to TRBD1 (5 bases). Germline assignment: CDR1 KGHDR and CDR2 SFDVKD. The CDR3 runs to 12 residues. The V gene lost 10 bases and the J gene lost 6 bases, with 12 bases spanning the gap. The CDR3 loop is CATGQGGQPQHF. The DNA for the CDR3 is TGTGCCACAGGACAAGGCGGTCAGCCCCAGCATTTT.

The V and J genes are TRBV5-1 and TRBJ2-3; TRBD2 matches 10 bases. V lost 6 bases to trimming and J lost 6 bases; unmatched junction nucleotides: 7. The CDR3 loop spans 14 amino acids. The germline V gene has CDR1 SGHRS and CDR2 YFSETQ. The CDR3 DNA is TGCGCCAGCAACCCTAGCGGGAGTGAGGATACGCAGTATTTT. Protein product: CASNPSGSEDTQYF.

The gene calls are TRBV7-3 and TRBJ2-7; a possible D gene is TRBD2 (6 bases). V lost 1 base to trimming and J lost 0 bases, with 10 bases between them. Germline loops: CDR1 SGHTA, CDR2 FQGTGA. This CDR3 region has 15 residues. The CDR3: CASSLMGGASYEQYF. CDR3 in DNA: TGTGCCAGCAGCTTAATGGGGGGAGCCTCCTACGAGCAGTACTTC.

The chain combines TRBV14 with TRBJ1-4; 8 nucleotides match TRBD1. This CDR3 region has 16 residues. CDR1 and CDR2 (germline): SGHDN, FVKESK. The J segment lost 7 bases and the V segment lost 4 bases, leaving 11 bases of the junction unmatched. CDR3 residues: CASSPPTDRASEKLFF. Written as DNA, the CDR3 is TGTGCCAGCAGCCCCCCCACGGACAGGGCCAGTGAAAAACTGTTTTTT.

This chain uses TRBV28 with TRBJ2-7; TRBD2 is a possible D gene (5 bases). Per germline, CDR1 MDHEN and CDR2 SYDVKM. The V gene lost 8 bases and the J gene lost 0 bases, with 14 bases spanning the gap. CDR3 length equals 14 residues. Written as DNA, the CDR3 is TGTGCCAGCGCCGATCGGGAAAGCTCCTACGAGCAGTACTTC. As protein: CASADRESSYEQYF. The full variable domain, completed using reference TRBV28 and TRBJ2-7, is DVKVTQSSRYLVKRTGEKVFLECVQDMDHENMFWYRQDPGLGLRLIYFSYDVKMKEKGDIPEGYSVSREKKERFSLILESASTNQTSMYLCASADRESSYEQYFGPGTRLTVT.

The chain employs TRBV5-1 and TRBJ2-3; tentatively, D is TRBD1 (6 bases). Trimming shortened V by 2 bases and J by 6 bases, and 13 bases separated the two germline ends. CDR3 size: 14 residues. Germline V lookup: CDR1 SGHRS, CDR2 YFSETQ. The CDR3 sequence is CASSFSGAADTQYF. DNA of the CDR3: TGCGCCAGCAGCTTTTCAGGGGCTGCGGATACGCAGTATTTT.

The chain joins TRBV5-5 to TRBJ1-1; D is uncertain. CDR3 size: 14 residues. The V and J ends lost 1 base and 0 bases respectively, with 7 bases between them. In germline, CDR1 is SGHKS, CDR2 YYEKEE (reference sequence). In DNA, the CDR3 is TGTGCCAGCAGCTTGTGGCAGATGAACACTGAAGCTTTCTTT. Residues: CASSLWQMNTEAFF.

The chain couples TRBV11-2 to TRBJ2-7; perhaps TRBD1 as D (6 bases). Trimming pared 5 bases from V and 3 bases from J, leaving 17 bases between. The germline V gene has CDR1 SGHAT and CDR2 FQNNGV. The CDR3 is 15 amino acids. The CDR3 nucleotides read TGTGCCAGCAGCACTTCTGGGGGCGATAACTACGAGCAGTACTTC. Translated, it gives CASSTSGGDNYEQYF.